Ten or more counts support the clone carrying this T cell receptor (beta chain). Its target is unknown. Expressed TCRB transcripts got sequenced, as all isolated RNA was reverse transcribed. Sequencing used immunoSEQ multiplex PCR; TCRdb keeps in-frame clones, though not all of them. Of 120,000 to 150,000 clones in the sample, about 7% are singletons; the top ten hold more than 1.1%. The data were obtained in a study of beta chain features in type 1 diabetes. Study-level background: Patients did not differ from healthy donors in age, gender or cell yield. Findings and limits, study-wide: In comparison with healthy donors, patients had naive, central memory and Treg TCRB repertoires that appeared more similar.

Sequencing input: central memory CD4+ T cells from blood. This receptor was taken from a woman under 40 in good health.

CDR3 protein: CASSVVPEDTQYF. CDR3 DNA: TGTGCCAGCAGCGTAGTTCCAGAAGATACGCAGTATTTT. The genes are TRBV9 and TRBJ2-3; D not certain. The CDR3 loop spans 13 amino acids. CDR1 is SGDLS and CDR2 is YYNGEE in the germline V gene. V lost 0 bases to trimming and J lost 5 bases, with 7 bases between them.